A selection of T cell receptor beta chains follows, all from one sample in a study of blood T cell repertoires in COVID-19. TCRdb's table, derived via immunoSEQ multiplex PCR, lists solely in-frame clones and lacks some. The sample comprises 56,000 or so clones, approximately 88% of which are singletons, and 20% rests with the top ten. Sequences were obtained from peripheral blood. All receptors derive from a human donor in a cohort sampled during active COVID-19. CDR3s include the opening cysteine and the closing phenylalanine or tryptophan. D genes are given only for firm matches. Not every row has a clone size; where given, it reads once, few, many or a size class.

d_call j_call clone_size v_call cdr3_nt cdr3_aa
NA TRBJ2-5 once TRBV12-3/TRBV12-4 TGTGCCAGCAGGGTGACACCCCAAGAGACCCAGTACTTC CASRVTPQETQYF
NA TRBJ2-3 NA TRBV5-1 TGCGCCAGCAGCTTGGGTCAGGGTCCGCGTGCAGATACGCAGTATTTT CASSLGQGPRADTQYF
TRBD1 TRBJ2-7 NA TRBV20-1 TGCAGTGCAAACAGGGGAATCGAGCAGTACTTC CSANRGIEQYF
NA TRBJ1-4 few TRBV19 TGTGCCAGTAGTATGGGCCGGGAGGTCGCAACTAATGAAAAACTGTTTTTT CASSMGREVATNEKLFF
NA TRBJ2-3 NA TRBV6-2/TRBV6-3 TGTGCCAGCAGTTACCTACAGGCCGGGCATACTAGCACAGATACGCAGTATTTT CASSYLQAGHTSTDTQYF
NA TRBJ1-2 NA TRBV18 TGTGCCAGCTCACCTTACAGGGCCGAGGGTGGCTACACCTTC CASSPYRAEGGYTF
TRBD1 TRBJ1-1 NA TRBV5-4 TGTGCCAGCAGGGACGAGACAGGGGGCCACGCGGTAGGCACTGAAGCTTTCTTT CASRDETGGHAVGTEAFF
NA TRBJ1-2 NA TRBV5-1 TGCGCCAGCAGCTTGGCCCCGGGGAACTATGGCTACACCTTC CASSLAPGNYGYTF
NA TRBJ2-1 NA TRBV5-1 TGCGCCAGCAGCGAAGGGGGCAATGAGCAGTTCTTC CASSEGGNEQFF
TRBD1 TRBJ1-1 NA TRBV19 TGTGCCAGTCGTGTGGCAGGGGGCACTGAAGCTTTCTTT CASRVAGGTEAFF
NA TRBJ2-1 once TRBV7-2 TGTGCCAGCAGCTTACGGGGTGTTAGCAATGAGCAGTTCTTC CASSLRGVSNEQFF
TRBD1 TRBJ2-7 NA TRBV10-3 TGTGCCATCGCCGGGACAGGGGTCTACGAGCAGTACTTC CAIAGTGVYEQYF
TRBD1 TRBJ1-4 NA TRBV11-2 TGTGCCAGCAGCTTAGGGCAGGGGGACGAAAAACTGTTTTTT CASSLGQGDEKLFF
NA TRBJ2-7 NA TRBV6-6 TGTGCCAGCAGTTACGTCTACAGCCCCTACGAGCAGTACTTC CASSYVYSPYEQYF
TRBD1 TRBJ1-3 NA TRBV5-6 TGTGCCAGCAGCACCCAACCGTGGACAGGGAACACCATATATTTT CASSTQPWTGNTIYF
TRBD2 TRBJ2-1 once TRBV9 TGTGCCAGCAGCGTTGGCGCGGGGGGCTACAATGAGCAGTTCTTC CASSVGAGGYNEQFF
TRBD2 TRBJ2-5 NA TRBV4-1 TGCGCCAGCAGCCAGAGGACTAGCGGGGGGGTAGAGACCCAGTACTTC CASSQRTSGGVETQYF
TRBD1 TRBJ1-2 NA TRBV19 TGTGCCAGTACTATCATACTCGGACAGGGAAACTATGGCTACACCTTC CASTIILGQGNYGYTF
TRBD2 TRBJ2-3 NA TRBV5-1 TGCGCCAGCAGCTTGTGGGCGGGGGGGCAATCAGATACGCAGTATTTT CASSLWAGGQSDTQYF
TRBD2 TRBJ2-3 NA TRBV7-9 TGTGCCAGCAGCCCGGGACTAGCGGGGGACGGGGGAGATACGCAGTATTTT CASSPGLAGDGGDTQYF
NA TRBJ1-4 NA TRBV2 TGTGCCAGCAGGAAAGGGACATTGGGCGTTGAAAAACTGTTTTTT CASRKGTLGVEKLFF
TRBD1 TRBJ1-2 NA TRBV6-6 TGTGCCAGCAGTCCGGGACAGACTGGGGGCTACACCTTC CASSPGQTGGYTF
NA TRBJ2-5 NA TRBV18 TGTGCCAGCTCAGGGGCGTACCAAGAGACCCAGTACTTC CASSGAYQETQYF
NA TRBJ1-5 NA TRBV6-5 TGTGCCAGCAGTTACAGGGCAGGGAGCAATCAGCCCCAGCATTTT CASSYRAGSNQPQHF
TRBD1 TRBJ1-6 NA TRBV28 TGTGCCAGCAGCCTAACAGGGGAGGCTTCACCCCTCCACTTT CASSLTGEASPLHF
NA TRBJ1-1 NA TRBV27 TGTGCCAGCAGAGGGAGAGGGTTGCACACTGAAGCTTTCTTT CASRGRGLHTEAFF
TRBD1 TRBJ2-1 NA TRBV5-4 TGTGCCAGCAGCCTAGGGGGTGGGACAGGTTCCTACAATGAGCAGTTCTTC CASSLGGGTGSYNEQFF
NA TRBJ1-2 NA TRBV10-3 TGTGCCATCAGTGAGTCGGCAGGGTTCAAGGATGGCTACACCTTC CAISESAGFKDGYTF
NA TRBJ1-2 NA TRBV5-1 TGCGCCAGCAGCTTGGCCTTAGCAGAGGGTGGCTACACCTTC CASSLALAEGGYTF
TRBD1 TRBJ2-7 NA TRBV18 TGTGCCAGCTCACCCGCCGGGACAGGGGGCTACGAGCAGTACTTC CASSPAGTGGYEQYF
TRBD1 TRBJ2-7 NA TRBV19 TGTGCCAGTAGTCCCAGGACAGGGGGCGACGAGCAGTACTTC CASSPRTGGDEQYF
NA TRBJ2-5 NA TRBV6-2/TRBV6-3 TGTGCCAGCAGTTACGGTTCCCCCGACGGGTACCAAGAGACCCAGTACTTC CASSYGSPDGYQETQYF
TRBD2 TRBJ2-7 NA TRBV7-9 TGTGCCAGCAGCTTTGGGACTAGCGGGGGCTACGAGCAGTACTTC CASSFGTSGGYEQYF
NA TRBJ1-3 NA TRBV7-9 TGTTGTGGCGCGGAGGGTGTTGGAAACACCATATATTTT CCGAEGVGNTIYF
NA TRBJ1-2 NA TRBV7-2 TGTGCCAGCAGCCTGTCGACTCAAAACTATGGCTACACCTTC CASSLSTQNYGYTF
TRBD1 TRBJ2-7 NA TRBV12-3/TRBV12-4 TGTGCCAGCAGTTCCGGGACAGGGGGGGAGCAGTACTTC CASSSGTGGEQYF
NA TRBJ1-4 NA TRBV9 TGTGCCAGCAGCGAGAGGGCCGGGGCAACTAATGAAAAACTGTTTTTT CASSERAGATNEKLFF
TRBD2 TRBJ2-6 NA TRBV4-1 TGCGCCAGCAGCCAAGATCCGAGCGGGGGAGTGGGGGCCAACGTCCTGACTTTC CASSQDPSGGVGANVLTF
TRBD1 TRBJ1-5 NA TRBV7-2 TGTGCCAGCAGCTTGGGACAGTATAGCAATCAGCCCCAGCATTTT CASSLGQYSNQPQHF
NA TRBJ2-1 NA TRBV25-1 TGTGCCAGCAGTGAAGGTAGGGGTAGGGGCCAAGGGCAGGGGCAGCAGTTCTTC CASSEGRGRGQGQGQQFF
NA TRBJ2-7 NA TRBV4-1 TGCGCCAGCAGCCAAGGACTTGAATACGAGCAGTACTTC CASSQGLEYEQYF
NA TRBJ1-5 NA TRBV7-8 TGTGCCAGCACCCCCGACGGGAGCAATCAGCCCCAGCATTTT CASTPDGSNQPQHF
TRBD1 TRBJ2-1 NA TRBV14 TGTGCCAGCAGCCAACAATTACCGGGACAGGGAAACAATGAGCAGTTCTTC CASSQQLPGQGNNEQFF
TRBD1 TRBJ1-2 NA TRBV27 TGTGCCAGTCGGGACAGGGTCCTCTCTAACTATGGCTACACCTTC CASRDRVLSNYGYTF
NA TRBJ2-4 NA TRBV29-1 TGCAGCGTTTCAACAGTAGCCAAAAACATTCAGTACTTC CSVSTVAKNIQYF
TRBD2 TRBJ2-7 NA TRBV3-1/TRBV3-2 TGTGCCAGCAGCCAAGATCGGACTAGCGGGGGAGGTTCCTACGAGCAGTACTTC CASSQDRTSGGGSYEQYF
TRBD1 TRBJ1-1 NA TRBV23-1 TGCGCCAGCAGTCCGCCGGACAGGGGGACTCCTGAAGCTTTCTTT CASSPPDRGTPEAFF
NA TRBJ1-2 NA TRBV30 TGTGCCTGGGCCCCAGGAAACTATGGCTACACCTTC CAWAPGNYGYTF
TRBD1 TRBJ1-4 few TRBV4-2 TGTGCCAGCAGCCAAGAGCAGGGGGCTGCAACTAATGAAAAACTGTTTTTT CASSQEQGAATNEKLFF
TRBD2 TRBJ2-1 NA TRBV19 TGTGCCAGTAGTATACAGCGGGGGTCCTACAATGAGCAGTTCTTC CASSIQRGSYNEQFF
NA TRBJ1-2 NA TRBV5-5 TGTGCCAGCAGCTTTCTGTTTGGGGGCGGACTAGGTGGCTACACCTTC CASSFLFGGGLGGYTF
NA TRBJ2-7 NA TRBV27 TGTGCCAGCAGACCGCGGACAGCTAGAATCTACGAGCAGTACTTC CASRPRTARIYEQYF
NA TRBJ1-3 NA TRBV18 TGTGCCAGCTCACCACCGGGGAGCTCTGGAAACACCATATATTTT CASSPPGSSGNTIYF